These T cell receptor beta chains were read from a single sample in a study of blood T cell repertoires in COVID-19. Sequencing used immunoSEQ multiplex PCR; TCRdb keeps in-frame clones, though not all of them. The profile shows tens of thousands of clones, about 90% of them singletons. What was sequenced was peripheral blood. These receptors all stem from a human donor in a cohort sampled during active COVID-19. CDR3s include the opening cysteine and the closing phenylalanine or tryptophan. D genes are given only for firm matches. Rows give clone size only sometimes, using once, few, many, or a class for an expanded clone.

TGCGCCAGCAGCCAACCTAACAGGACAGGGGGCTGGAGCACTGAAGCTTTCTTT | CASSQPNRTGGWSTEAFF | TRBV4-1 | NA | TRBJ1-1 | TRBD1
TGTGCCATCAGTGAGTCTAGACAGGGGGCAAGTGGCTACACCTTC | CAISESRQGASGYTF | TRBV10-3 | NA | TRBJ1-2 | TRBD1
TGTGCCAGCAGCGGCGGGGAGGTTAGAAGGAACACTGAAGCTTTCTTT | CASSGGEVRRNTEAFF | TRBV5-6 | NA | TRBJ1-1 | NA
TGTGCCAGCAGTCCTAAGGTACGGAGCTCCTACGAGCAGTACTTC | CASSPKVRSSYEQYF | TRBV11-2 | once | TRBJ2-7 | NA
TGTGCCTGGGGAACGGTCTACGAGCAGTACTTC | CAWGTVYEQYF | TRBV30 | few | TRBJ2-7 | NA
TGTGCCAGCAGCGTAGCCCGGGGACAGGGAGTCGGAAACACCATATATTTT | CASSVARGQGVGNTIYF | TRBV9 | NA | TRBJ1-3 | TRBD1
TGTGCCAGCAGCCTTGTCGCAGGGGCCTCCGTCTACGAGCAGTACTTC | CASSLVAGASVYEQYF | TRBV7-8 | NA | TRBJ2-7 | NA
TGTGCCAGCAGCAGTGGACAGGAGGTCTATGGCTACACCTTC | CASSSGQEVYGYTF | TRBV5-6 | NA | TRBJ1-2 | TRBD1
TGTGCCAGCAGCTCCTTACGGGCAGGGGGCTCCTATAATTCACCCCTCCACTTT | CASSSLRAGGSYNSPLHF | TRBV11-2 | NA | TRBJ1-6 | TRBD1
TGTGCCAGCAGCCCCCGGCTAGCGGGGCTCAGGTACCAAGAGACCCAGTACTTC | CASSPRLAGLRYQETQYF | TRBV5-6 | NA | TRBJ2-5 | TRBD2
TGTGCCAGCAGCCCCCGGAAGGGGAGGAAAGGCCAAGAGACCCAGTACTTC | CASSPRKGRKGQETQYF | TRBV11-2 | NA | TRBJ2-5 | NA
TGTGCCAGCAGCCCGGACAGGGGTGGGTCCTATAATTCACCCCTCCACTTT | CASSPDRGGSYNSPLHF | TRBV11-2 | NA | TRBJ1-6 | TRBD1
TGTGCCAGCTCACGGGACAGGGCAGAAAAACTGTTTTTT | CASSRDRAEKLFF | TRBV18 | NA | TRBJ1-4 | TRBD1
TGCGCCAGCAGCTTTTCCGGGACAGGGAAATACGAGCAGTACTTC | CASSFSGTGKYEQYF | TRBV5-1 | NA | TRBJ2-7 | TRBD1
TGTGCCAGCAGAGTTCCGACAGGCCAGAACTATGGCTACACCTTC | CASRVPTGQNYGYTF | TRBV6-5 | NA | TRBJ1-2 | NA
TGTGCCAGCAGCAACCGGGACAGGCAAGGGACAGATACGCAGTATTTT | CASSNRDRQGTDTQYF | TRBV14 | once | TRBJ2-3 | TRBD1
TGTGCCAGCAGCCGGGGATCCTACAATGAGCAGTTCTTC | CASSRGSYNEQFF | TRBV27 | NA | TRBJ2-1 | NA
TGTGCCAGTAGTAGGTGGAAGGGGTACCAAGAGACCCAGTACTTC | CASSRWKGYQETQYF | TRBV19 | NA | TRBJ2-5 | NA
TGCGCCAGCAGCTCGACCAGGGCGAACACTGAAGCTTTCTTT | CASSSTRANTEAFF | TRBV5-1 | NA | TRBJ1-1 | NA
TGCGCCAGCAGCCAAGGGACAGGCAGGGCCAACTATGGCTACACCTTC | CASSQGTGRANYGYTF | TRBV4-1 | NA | TRBJ1-2 | TRBD1
TGCAGCGTTGAAGGATACAGGGCAACCTACGAGCAGTACTTC | CSVEGYRATYEQYF | TRBV29-1 | NA | TRBJ2-7 | NA
TGTGCCAGCAGTCCACTAACCACCTCGGAGACCCAGTACTTC | CASSPLTTSETQYF | TRBV6-2/TRBV6-3 | NA | TRBJ2-5 | NA
TGCGCCAGCAGCTTGAGTGGAGGGCCCCAGCCCCAGCATTTT | CASSLSGGPQPQHF | TRBV5-1 | NA | TRBJ1-5 | NA
TGTGCCAGCAGTAGATCAGGACAGGGTGGCACTGAAGCTTTCTTT | CASSRSGQGGTEAFF | TRBV27 | NA | TRBJ1-1 | TRBD1
TGTGCCAGCAGCTACCGACAGGGGCCTAATTCACCCCTCCACTTT | CASSYRQGPNSPLHF | TRBV7-8 | NA | TRBJ1-6 | TRBD1
TGTGCCAGCAGTGAAGCGGAAGGGGGCTATGGCTACACCTTC | CASSEAEGGYGYTF | TRBV6-1 | NA | TRBJ1-2 | NA
TGTGCCAGCAGTTCACAGGGGCCCCTCTCCTACGAGCAGTACTTC | CASSSQGPLSYEQYF | TRBV6-2/TRBV6-3 | NA | TRBJ2-7 | TRBD1
TGTGCCAGCAGTTTTCGTGGTCAGAGGGTCGCATTCTATAATTCACCCCTCCACTTT | CASSFRGQRVAFYNSPLHF | TRBV28 | NA | TRBJ1-6 | NA
TGTGCCAGCAGTTTATCGGGGACACCCAGCTACGAGCAGTACTTC | CASSLSGTPSYEQYF | TRBV27 | NA | TRBJ2-7 | NA
TGTGCCTGGAGTCCAGGGGGGATAGCGTGGGGCTACACCTTC | CAWSPGGIAWGYTF | TRBV30 | NA | TRBJ1-2 | TRBD1